This T cell receptor beta chain originates from a study of shared clonotypes between healthy human individuals. Produced via immunoSEQ multiplex PCR; TCRdb's table is partial and in-frame only. The repertoire includes 1.5 million to 2.5 million clones, just under 95% of them detected once, and around 1.2% sits in the top ten. Naive CD8 cells, CD45RO-negative and positively selected for CCR7, excluded terminally differentiated effector memory CD45RA+ cells. The CDR3 contains 13 residues. Trimming left V 1 base short and J 7 bases short, with 9 bases between. CDR1 and CDR2 (germline): SGHNT, YYREEE (reference sequence).

The V and J genes are TRBV5-4 and TRBJ1-3, with D unclear. This TCR came from a man aged 18 to 30 in good health. The sample was naive CD8+ T cells sorted from blood. CDR3 region: CASSLRGRNTIYF. The CDR3 nucleotides read TGTGCCAGCAGCTTGCGAGGGAGGAACACCATATATTTT.